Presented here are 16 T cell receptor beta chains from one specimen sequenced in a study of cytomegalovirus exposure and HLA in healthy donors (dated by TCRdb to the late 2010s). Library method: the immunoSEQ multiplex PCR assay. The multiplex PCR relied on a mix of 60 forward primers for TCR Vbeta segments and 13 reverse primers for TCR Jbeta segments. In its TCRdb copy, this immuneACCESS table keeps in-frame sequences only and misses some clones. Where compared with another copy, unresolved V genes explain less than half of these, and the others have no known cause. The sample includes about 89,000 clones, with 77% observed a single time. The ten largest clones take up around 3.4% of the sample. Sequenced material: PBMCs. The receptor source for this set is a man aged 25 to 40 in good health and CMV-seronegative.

The CDR3 here is CASSLGLAGGTDTQYF. CDR3 nucleotide sequence: TGTGCCAGCAGCCTCGGACTAGCGGGGGGCACAGATACGCAGTATTTT. The chain couples TRBV7-9 to TRBJ2-3; 13 bases line up with TRBD2. V gave up 5 bases and J gave up 1 base; unmatched junction bases: 3. The CDR3 length is 16 residues. Germline loops: CDR1 SEHNR, CDR2 FQNEAQ (reference sequence).

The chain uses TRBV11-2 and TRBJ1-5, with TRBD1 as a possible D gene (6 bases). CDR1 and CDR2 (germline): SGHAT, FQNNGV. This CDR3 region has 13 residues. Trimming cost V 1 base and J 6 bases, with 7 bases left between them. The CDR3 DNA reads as TGTGCCAGCAGCTTAGCCAGGGGTCAGCCCCAGCATTTT. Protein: CASSLARGQPQHF.

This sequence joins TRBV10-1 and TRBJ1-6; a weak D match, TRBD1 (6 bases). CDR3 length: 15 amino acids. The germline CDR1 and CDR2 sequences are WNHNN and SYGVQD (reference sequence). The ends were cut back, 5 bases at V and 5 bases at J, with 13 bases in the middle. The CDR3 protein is CASSKRDIDNSPLHF. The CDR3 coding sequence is TGCGCCAGCAGTAAACGGGACATTGATAATTCACCCCTCCACTTT.

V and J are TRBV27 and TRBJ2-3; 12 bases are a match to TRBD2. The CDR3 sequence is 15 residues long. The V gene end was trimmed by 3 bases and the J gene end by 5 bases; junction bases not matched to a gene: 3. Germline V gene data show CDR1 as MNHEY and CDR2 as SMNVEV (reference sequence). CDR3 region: CASSFMTSGGDTQYF. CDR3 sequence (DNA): TGTGCCAGCAGTTTCATGACTAGCGGGGGAGATACGCAGTATTTT.

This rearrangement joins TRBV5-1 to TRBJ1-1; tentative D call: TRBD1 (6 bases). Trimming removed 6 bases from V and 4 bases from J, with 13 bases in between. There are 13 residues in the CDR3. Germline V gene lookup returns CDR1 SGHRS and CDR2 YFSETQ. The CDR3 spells CASKRGLATEAFF. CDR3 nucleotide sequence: TGCGCCAGCAAAAGGGGGTTAGCCACTGAAGCTTTCTTT.

The chain's CDR3 is CAISDARSGNTEAFF. As DNA, the CDR3 is TGTGCCATCAGTGATGCCAGGAGCGGGAACACTGAAGCTTTCTTT. J is TRBJ1-1 and V is TRBV10-3; D is ambiguous. The CDR3 has 15 amino acids. V lost 3 bases to trimming and J lost 1 base, with 12 bases between them. CDR1 is ENHRY, CDR2 SYGVKD, per germline.

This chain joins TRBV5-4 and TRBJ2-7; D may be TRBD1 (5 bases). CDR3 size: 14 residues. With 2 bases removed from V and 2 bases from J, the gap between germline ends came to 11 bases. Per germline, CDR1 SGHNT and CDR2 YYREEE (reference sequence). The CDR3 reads CASSFGHNTYEQYF. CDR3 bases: TGTGCCAGCAGCTTCGGACACAATACCTACGAGCAGTACTTC.

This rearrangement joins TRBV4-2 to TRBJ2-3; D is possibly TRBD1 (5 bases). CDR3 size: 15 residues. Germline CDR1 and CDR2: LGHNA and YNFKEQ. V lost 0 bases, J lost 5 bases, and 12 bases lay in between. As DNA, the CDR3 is TGTGCCAGCAGCCAAGAACAGGCGGTTTTAGATACGCAGTATTTT. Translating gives CASSQEQAVLDTQYF.

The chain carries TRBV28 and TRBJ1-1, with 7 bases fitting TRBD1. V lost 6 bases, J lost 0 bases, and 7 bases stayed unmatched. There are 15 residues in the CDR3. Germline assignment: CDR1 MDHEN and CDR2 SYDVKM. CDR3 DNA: TGTGCCAGCAGACCCCGGACAGGATTGAACACTGAAGCTTTCTTT. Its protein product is CASRPRTGLNTEAFF. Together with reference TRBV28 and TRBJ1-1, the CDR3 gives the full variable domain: DVKVTQSSRYLVKRTGEKVFLECVQDMDHENMFWYRQDPGLGLRLIYFSYDVKMKEKGDIPEGYSVSREKKERFSLILESASTNQTSMYLCASRPRTGLNTEAFFGQGTRLTVV.

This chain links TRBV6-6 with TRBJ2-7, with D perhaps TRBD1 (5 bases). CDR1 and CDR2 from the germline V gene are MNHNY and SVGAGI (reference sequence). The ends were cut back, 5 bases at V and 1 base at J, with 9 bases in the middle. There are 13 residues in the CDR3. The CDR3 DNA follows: TGTGCCAGCAGTCTCCAGGGATCCTACGAGCAGTACTTC. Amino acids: CASSLQGSYEQYF.

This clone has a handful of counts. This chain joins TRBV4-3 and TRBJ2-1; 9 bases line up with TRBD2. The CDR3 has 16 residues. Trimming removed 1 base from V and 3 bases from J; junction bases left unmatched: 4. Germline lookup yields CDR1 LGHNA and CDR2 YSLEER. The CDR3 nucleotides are TGCGCCAGCAGCCAAGGGGCTAGCGGGGACTACAATGAGCAGTTCTTC. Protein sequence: CASSQGASGDYNEQFF.

CDR3: CASSPQLYNEQFF. The CDR3 region has the DNA TGTGCCAGCAGTCCACAGCTCTACAATGAGCAGTTCTTC. The chain joins TRBV7-2 to TRBJ2-1; the D is unclear. CDR3 length: 13 amino acids. The germline V and J ends were trimmed by 6 bases and 3 bases, with 9 bases remaining between them. Germline loops: CDR1 SGHTA, CDR2 FQGNSA.

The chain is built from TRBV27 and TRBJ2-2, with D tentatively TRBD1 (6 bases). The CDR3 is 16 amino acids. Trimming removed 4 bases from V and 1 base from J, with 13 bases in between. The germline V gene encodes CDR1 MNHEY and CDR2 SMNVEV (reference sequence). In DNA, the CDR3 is TGTGCCAGCAGTTCTCCGGGACACCTGAACACCGGGGAGCTGTTTTTT. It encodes CASSSPGHLNTGELFF.

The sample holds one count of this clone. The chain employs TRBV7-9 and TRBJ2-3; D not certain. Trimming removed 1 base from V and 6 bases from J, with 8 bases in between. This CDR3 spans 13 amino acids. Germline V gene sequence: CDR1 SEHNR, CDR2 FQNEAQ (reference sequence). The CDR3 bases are TGTGCCAGCAGCTTAGAATCCGTGGATACGCAGTATTTT. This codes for CASSLESVDTQYF.

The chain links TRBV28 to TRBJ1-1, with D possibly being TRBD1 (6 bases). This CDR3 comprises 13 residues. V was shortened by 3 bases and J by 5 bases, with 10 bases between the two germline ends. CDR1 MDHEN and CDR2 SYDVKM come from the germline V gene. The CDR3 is CASSLTGSTEAFF. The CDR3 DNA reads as TGTGCCAGCAGTTTGACAGGAAGTACTGAAGCTTTCTTT.

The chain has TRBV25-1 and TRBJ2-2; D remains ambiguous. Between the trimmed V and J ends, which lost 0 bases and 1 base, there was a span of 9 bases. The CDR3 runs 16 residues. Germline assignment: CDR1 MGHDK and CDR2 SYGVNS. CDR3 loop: CASSEYSIGNTGELFF. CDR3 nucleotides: TGTGCCAGCAGTGAATATAGCATCGGGAACACCGGGGAGCTGTTTTTT.